What follows are 26 T cell receptor beta chains derived from one specimen sequenced in a study of long-term antiretroviral therapy in people with HIV (dated by TCRdb to the early 2020s). The immunoSEQ hsTCRB v3.0 assay was used at survey level resolution for TRB variable region sequencing. In its TCRdb copy, this immuneACCESS table keeps in-frame sequences only and misses some clones. Where compared with another copy, unresolved V genes explain less than half of these, and the others have no known cause. The table for this sample lists 25,000 to 30,000 clones; over 80% of them were counted only once. The top ten hold around 5.9% of the sample. This specimen was unsorted PBMCs, taken 0.4 years after starting antiretroviral therapy. These receptors came from a man younger than 35 with HIV.

This clone showed up just a few times. The rearrangement uses TRBV19 and TRBJ1-1; 10 nucleotides line up with TRBD1. CDR1 LNHDA and CDR2 SQIVND come from the germline V gene (reference sequence). V was pared by 11 bases and J by 4 bases, with 16 bases of the junction left unmatched. This CDR3 region has 16 residues. CDR3 nucleotides: TGTGCCTCACCAGACAGGGGGCGTAAGGGTGGCACTGAAGCTTTCTTT. Translated, it gives CASPDRGRKGGTEAFF. The complete variable domain, with remaining parts taken from reference TRBV19 and TRBJ1-1, reads DGGITQSPKYLFRKEGQNVTLSCEQNLNHDAMYWYRQDPGQGLRLIYYSQIVNDFQKGDIAEGYSVSREKKESFPLTVTSAQKNPTAFYLCASPDRGRKGGTEAFFGQGTRLTVV.

This chain joins TRBV18 and TRBJ1-1; D is unresolved. Germline V gene sequence: CDR1 KGHSH, CDR2 LQKENI. This CDR3 contains 14 residues. The V gene lost 2 bases and the J gene lost 3 bases, with 10 bases spanning the gap. CDR3 coding DNA: TGTGCCAGCTCACCAATTCATGGGGACACTGAAGCTTTCTTT. It codes for CASSPIHGDTEAFF.

The chain has TRBV7-9 and TRBJ2-1; D perhaps matches TRBD1 (6 bases). Trimming removed 4 bases at V and 8 bases at J, with 18 bases between. Germline V gene data show CDR1 as SEHNR and CDR2 as FQNEAQ (reference sequence). This CDR3 is built from 15 residues. CDR3 sequence (DNA): TGTGCCAGCAGCTATGGACAGTGGGGCGATGATGAGCAGTTCTTC. It is translated as CASSYGQWGDDEQFF. Variable domain in full (rest from reference TRBV7-9 and TRBJ2-1): DTGVSQNPRHKITKRGQNVTFRCDPISEHNRLYWYRQTLGQGPEFLTYFQNEAQLEKSRLLSDRFSAERPKGSFSTLEIQRTEQGDSAMYLCASSYGQWGDDEQFFGPGTRLTVL.

This clone has just one count. The J gene is TRBJ2-5, the V gene TRBV27, with D unclear. From germline, CDR1 is MNHEY and CDR2 SMNVEV (reference sequence). The CDR3 totals 14 residues. Between the trimmed V and J ends, which lost 0 bases and 9 bases, there was a span of 14 bases. DNA of the CDR3: TGTGCCAGCAGTTTATCGTGTCACGGACGGGCCCAGTACTTC. Translated, it gives CASSLSCHGRAQYF.

The chain recombines TRBV4-1 with TRBJ2-1; D possibly corresponds to TRBD2 (5 bases). The V end lost 0 bases, the J end lost 9 bases, and 6 bases lay between the germline ends. CDR1 is MGHRA, CDR2 YSYEKL, per germline. The CDR3 totals 12 residues. CDR3 nucleotides: TGCGCCAGCAGCCAAGAACGGGGTGAGCAGTTCTTC. Translating gives CASSQERGEQFF.

The V call is TRBV6-1, the J call TRBJ2-1, with a possible D match to TRBD2 (5 bases). The germline gives CDR1 MNHNS, CDR2 SASEGT. The CDR3 loop spans 14 amino acids. With 8 bases removed from V and 8 bases from J, the gap between germline ends came to 19 bases. CDR3 sequence reads: CASLAGGGSDEQFF. CDR3 sequence (DNA): TGTGCCAGCCTAGCAGGAGGTGGTTCCGATGAGCAGTTCTTC.

The chain carries TRBV10-3 and TRBJ1-3; 8 nucleotides agree with TRBD1. Unmatched junction bases numbered 1, after V lost 5 bases and J lost 4 bases. Germline CDR1 and CDR2: ENHRY and SYGVKD. The CDR3 totals 13 residues. Here the CDR3 DNA reads TGTGCCATCAGTCAGGGGGCAGGAAACACCATATATTTT. Amino acids: CAISQGAGNTIYF.

This CDR3 reads CASSPNIGAYEQYF. The CDR3 DNA reads as TGTGCCAGCAGTCCGAATATAGGGGCCTACGAGCAGTACTTC. The gene calls are TRBV28 and TRBJ2-7, with TRBD1 as a possible D gene (5 bases). V gave up 5 bases and J gave up 2 bases, with 13 bases separating them. The CDR3 has 14 residues. Germline V lookup: CDR1 MDHEN, CDR2 SYDVKM. The whole variable domain, remainder taken from reference TRBV28 and TRBJ2-7, is DVKVTQSSRYLVKRTGEKVFLECVQDMDHENMFWYRQDPGLGLRLIYFSYDVKMKEKGDIPEGYSVSREKKERFSLILESASTNQTSMYLCASSPNIGAYEQYFGPGTRLTVT.

This chain links TRBV6-1 with TRBJ1-6; TRBD1 aligns across 7 bases. CDR1 is MNHNS and CDR2 is SASEGT in the germline V gene. CDR3 length: 15 residues. J lost 4 bases, V lost 7 bases, and 7 bases had no gene match. The CDR3 loop reads CASKPGQRYNSPLHF. The CDR3 bases are TGTGCCAGCAAACCGGGACAGAGATATAATTCACCCCTCCACTTT.

This clone occurred a few times. The chain joins TRBV7-9 to TRBJ1-1, with D possibly TRBD1 on 5 matching bases. This CDR3 spans 14 amino acids. Germline CDR1 SEHNR, CDR2 FQNEAQ (reference sequence). With 5 bases removed from V and 0 bases from J, the gap between germline ends came to 10 bases. CDR3 sequence reads: CASSPGHLNTEAFF. Here the CDR3 DNA reads TGTGCCAGCAGCCCTGGACACTTGAACACTGAAGCTTTCTTT.

The chain carries TRBV9 and TRBJ2-1; a possible D gene is TRBD2 (6 bases). Trimming cost V 0 bases and J 4 bases, with 14 bases left between them. The germline V gene encodes CDR1 SGDLS and CDR2 YYNGEE. The CDR3 is 16 residues long. The CDR3 here is CASSVAGRDNYNEQFF. CDR3 sequence (DNA): TGTGCCAGCAGCGTAGCTGGGCGGGATAATTACAATGAGCAGTTCTTC.

The chain couples TRBV7-6 to TRBJ2-5; the match to TRBD2 covers 8 bases. CDR3 length: 15 amino acids. V dropped 1 base and J dropped 2; count of bases not matched to a gene: 3. Germline-derived CDR1 and CDR2 are SGHVS and FNYEAQ. The CDR3 loop reads CASSLVLAGQETQYF. CDR3 in DNA: TGTGCCAGCAGCTTAGTCCTAGCGGGTCAAGAGACCCAGTACTTC.

This clone turned up a few times. The rearrangement uses TRBV6-5 and TRBJ2-3; unclear D gene. V dropped 6 bases and J dropped 0 bases, with 7 bases sitting between them. The CDR3 sequence is 13 residues long. CDR1 MNHEY and CDR2 SVGAGI come from the germline V gene. The CDR3 is CASSLQSTDTQYF. CDR3 sequence (DNA): TGTGCCAGCAGCTTACAGAGCACAGATACGCAGTATTTT.

A single count supports this clone. This sequence joins TRBV15 and TRBJ1-1; tentative D call: TRBD1 (5 bases). This CDR3 region has 15 residues. Trimming left V 4 bases short and J 2 bases short, with 14 bases between. Germline V lookup: CDR1 LNHNV, CDR2 YYDKDF (reference sequence). The CDR3: CATSTADSLNTEAFF. The CDR3 region has the DNA TGTGCCACCAGCACAGCTGACAGCCTTAACACTGAAGCTTTCTTT.

In this sample, this clone turned up a few times. The rearrangement links TRBV5-6 to TRBJ1-2, with D possibly matching TRBD1 (6 bases). The V gene's germline CDR1 is SGHDT and CDR2 YYEEEE. The CDR3 spans 12 residues. The germline V and J ends were trimmed by 7 bases and 2 bases, with 9 bases remaining between them. In DNA form, the CDR3 reads TGTGCCAGCTCAGGGGTAAACTATGGCTACACCTTC. This encodes CASSGVNYGYTF.

This clone was seen only a few times. The chain carries TRBV28 and TRBJ1-1; weak D call: TRBD1 (5 bases). Per the germline V gene, CDR1 is MDHEN and CDR2 is SYDVKM. V dropped 3 bases and J dropped 1 base, with 24 bases sitting between them. CDR3 size: 19 residues. In DNA form, the CDR3 reads TGTGCCAGCAGTTTGGTCGGGGGTGGAGTTGGGCAAGAGAACACTGAAGCTTTCTTT. Protein sequence: CASSLVGGGVGQENTEAFF.

The V and J genes are TRBV9 and TRBJ2-7, with 15 bases identical to TRBD2. Germline values: CDR1 SGDLS, CDR2 YYNGEE. The CDR3 consists of 18 residues. The V and J ends lost 3 bases and 2 bases, in that order; junction bases with no gene match: 9. CDR3 region: CASSEGLAGGPSTYEQYF. The CDR3 DNA reads as TGTGCCAGCAGCGAAGGACTAGCGGGAGGGCCCTCCACCTACGAGCAGTACTTC.

V and J are TRBV5-1 and TRBJ2-7; D is possibly TRBD2 (5 bases). Germline V gene sequence: CDR1 SGHRS, CDR2 YFSETQ. Trimming took 3 bases from V and 6 from J, leaving 16 bases between them. The CDR3 is made up of 14 amino acids. The CDR3 DNA follows: TGCGCCAGCAGCTGGGAGCGAGGGTTTGGCGAGCAGTACTTC. As protein: CASSWERGFGEQYF.

This chain uses TRBV9 with TRBJ1-6, with a weak D call TRBD1 (5 bases). The V gene lost 3 bases and the J gene lost 5 bases, with 6 bases spanning the gap. The CDR3 loop spans 13 amino acids. Germline V gives CDR1 SGDLS, CDR2 YYNGEE. CDR3 sequence: CASSADNNSPLHF. CDR3 nucleotides: TGTGCCAGCAGCGCGGACAATAATTCACCCCTCCACTTT.

The chain employs TRBV6-1 and TRBJ1-3; maybe TRBD1 (5 bases). V lost 4 bases to trimming and J lost 8 bases, with 18 bases between them. The germline CDR1 and CDR2 sequences are MNHNS and SASEGT. This CDR3 contains 15 residues. The CDR3 DNA reads as TGTGCCAGCAGTGGGGGGGAAAGTGGCGCGCACACCATATATTTT. This gives the protein CASSGGESGAHTIYF.

This clone was counted a few times. The chain combines TRBV4-1 with TRBJ1-2, with D uncertain. Trimming removed 0 bases at V and 0 bases at J, with 5 bases between. The CDR3 spans 14 residues. CDR1 and CDR2 (germline): MGHRA, YSYEKL. The CDR3 loop is CASSQERANYGYTF. As DNA, the CDR3 is TGCGCCAGCAGCCAAGAGAGAGCTAACTATGGCTACACCTTC.

The table lists this clone with a count of one. This sequence joins TRBV19 and TRBJ1-5; D remains ambiguous. The CDR3 spans 13 residues. CDR1 is LNHDA and CDR2 is SQIVND in the germline V gene (reference sequence). V shed 6 bases and J shed 3 bases, with 9 bases lying between them. In DNA form, the CDR3 reads TGTGCCAGTAGCCCGGCCATCAATCAGCCCCAGCATTTT. Amino acids: CASSPAINQPQHF.

V and J are TRBV2 and TRBJ2-5; D unclear. The CDR3 covers 14 residues. Germline V gene data show CDR1 as SNHLY and CDR2 as FYNNEI. V lost 3 bases and J lost 2, with 10 bases in between. CDR3 nucleotides: TGTGCCAGCAGTGATGGGTCCGGGCAAGAGACCCAGTACTTC. Its translation: CASSDGSGQETQYF.

This clone was observed a single time. The rearrangement links TRBV11-2 to TRBJ2-5; D is unresolved. The CDR3 covers 14 residues. The V gene lost 5 bases and the J gene lost 4 bases, with 14 bases spanning the gap. Germline CDR1 SGHAT, CDR2 FQNNGV. DNA for the CDR3: TGTGCCAGCAGCCAAACGACTGGACGAGAGACCCAGTACTTC. Translation gives CASSQTTGRETQYF. Full variable domain (rest looked up from reference TRBV11-2 and TRBJ2-5): EAGVAQSPRYKIIEKRQSVAFWCNPISGHATLYWYQQILGQGPKLLIQFQNNGVVDDSQLPKDRFSAERLKGVDSTLKIQPAKLEDSAVYLCASSQTTGRETQYFGPGTRLLVL.

This clone was seen a single time. This chain uses TRBV5-1 with TRBJ2-7; 9 bases are shared with TRBD1. The V gene's germline CDR1 is SGHRS and CDR2 YFSETQ. There are 13 residues in the CDR3. V shed 7 bases and J 2 bases; nucleotides not matched to a gene: 4. DNA of the CDR3: TGCGCCAGCTGGGACAGGGTCGCCTACGAGCAGTACTTC. As protein: CASWDRVAYEQYF. Based on the CDR3 plus reference TRBV5-1 and TRBJ2-7, the full variable domain is KAGVTQTPRYLIKTRGQQVTLSCSPISGHRSVSWYQQTPGQGLQFLFEYFSETQRNKGNFPGRFSGRQFSNSRSEMNVSTLELGDSALYLCASWDRVAYEQYFGPGTRLTVT.

A single count supports this clone. The chain joins TRBV6-5 to TRBJ2-7, with TRBD1 identical over 7 bases. The germline gives CDR1 MNHEY, CDR2 SVGAGI. Trimming at V came to 0 bases and at J to 1 base, leaving 6 bases not matched to a gene. The CDR3 length is 16 residues. The CDR3 spells CASSYSTGQLSYEQYF. CDR3 coding DNA: TGTGCCAGCAGTTACTCGACGGGACAGCTGTCCTACGAGCAGTACTTC.